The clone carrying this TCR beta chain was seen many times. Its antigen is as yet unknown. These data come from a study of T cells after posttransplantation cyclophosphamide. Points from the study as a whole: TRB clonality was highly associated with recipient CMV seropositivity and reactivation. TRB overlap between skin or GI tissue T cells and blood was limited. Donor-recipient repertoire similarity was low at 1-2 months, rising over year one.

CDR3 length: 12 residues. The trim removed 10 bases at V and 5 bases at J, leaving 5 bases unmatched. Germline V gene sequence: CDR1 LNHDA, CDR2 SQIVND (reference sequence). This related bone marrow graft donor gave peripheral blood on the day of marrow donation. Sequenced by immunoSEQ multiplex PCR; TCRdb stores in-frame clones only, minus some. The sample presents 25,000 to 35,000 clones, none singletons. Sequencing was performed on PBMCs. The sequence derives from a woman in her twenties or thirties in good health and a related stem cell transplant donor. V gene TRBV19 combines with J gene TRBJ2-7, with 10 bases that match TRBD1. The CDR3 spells CAKGQGSHEQYF. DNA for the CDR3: TGTGCCAAGGGACAGGGGTCCCACGAGCAGTACTTC.